The 20 T cell receptor beta chains below all came from one sample that was sequenced in a study of blood T cell repertoires in COVID-19. Clones were sequenced by immunoSEQ multiplex PCR, and TCRdb holds only the in-frame ones, with some missing. The sample holds 130,000 to 150,000 clones, approximately 89% seen once. The sequencing sample was made of peripheral blood. The receptors come from a woman between 50 and 59 years old with acute or convalescent COVID-19.

The rearrangement uses TRBV12-5 and TRBJ1-1; no definite D call. The germline V gene encodes CDR1 LGHNT and CDR2 FRNRAP. V shed 0 bases and J shed 1 base, with 9 bases lying between them. The CDR3 covers 15 residues. CDR3 sequence: CASGLVTSGNTEAFF. The CDR3 bases are TGTGCTAGTGGTTTGGTTACCTCGGGGAACACTGAAGCTTTCTTT.

V gene TRBV10-3 combines with J gene TRBJ2-7, with 7 bases lining up with TRBD1. V lost 7 bases, J lost 0 bases, and 12 bases stayed unmatched. The CDR3 sequence is 16 residues long. CDR1 and CDR2 from the germline V gene are ENHRY and SYGVKD. This chain's CDR3 is CAITGELTGSSYEQYF. CDR3 bases: TGTGCCATCACCGGTGAACTGACAGGGAGCTCCTACGAGCAGTACTTC.

This clone was detected once. The chain has TRBV6-5 and TRBJ2-7; maybe TRBD2 (6 bases). The CDR3 length is 14 residues. Germline lookup yields CDR1 MNHEY and CDR2 SVGAGI. The V gene lost 6 bases and the J gene lost 0 bases, with 12 bases spanning the gap. The DNA of the CDR3 is TGTGCCAGCAGGGCGGGACCGAGCTCCTACGAGCAGTACTTC. Translating it yields CASRAGPSSYEQYF.

The rearrangement joins TRBV7-8 to TRBJ1-2, with TRBD1 identical over 9 bases. This CDR3 comprises 15 residues. Germline CDR1 reads SGHVS; CDR2 reads FQNEAQ. V was clipped by 6 bases and J by 2 bases; unmatched bases: 7. As DNA, the CDR3 is TGTGCCAGCAGTCCCGGACAGGGGATAAACTATGGCTACACCTTC. It is translated as CASSPGQGINYGYTF.

This sequence joins TRBV4-1 and TRBJ1-1, with TRBD1 as a possible D gene (6 bases). The CDR3 contains 15 residues. Trimming cost V 4 bases and J 4 bases, with 16 bases left between them. CDR1 and CDR2 (germline): MGHRA, YSYEKL. DNA of the CDR3: TGCGCCAGCAGCCTCCACAGGGAAATCGGCACTGAAGCTTTCTTT. Translating gives CASSLHREIGTEAFF.

This clone was found once. V is TRBV19 and J is TRBJ1-6; D is possibly TRBD1 (5 bases). This CDR3 has 12 residues. The germline gives CDR1 LNHDA, CDR2 SQIVND (reference sequence). Trimming left V 9 bases short and J 8 bases short, with 11 bases between. CDR3 sequence reads: CASDSGDSPLHF. Written as DNA, the CDR3 is TGTGCCAGCGACAGTGGTGATTCACCCCTCCACTTT.

Only one count was recorded for this clone. The CDR3 region is CASSPFLANEQFF. The CDR3 DNA reads TGTGCCAGCAGCCCATTCCTAGCGAATGAGCAGTTCTTC. This chain joins TRBV7-2 and TRBJ2-1; TRBD2 might be the D (6 bases). Germline V gene data show CDR1 as SGHTA and CDR2 as FQGNSA. The CDR3 consists of 13 residues. Between the trimmed V and J ends, which lost 5 bases and 7 bases, there was a span of 12 bases.

The J gene is TRBJ2-7, the V gene TRBV5-5; 11 nucleotides match TRBD1. The ends lost 3 bases at V and 2 bases at J; junction bases unmatched: 1. The CDR3 consists of 14 residues. Germline V lookup: CDR1 SGHKS, CDR2 YYEKEE (reference sequence). The CDR3 sequence is CASSWGQGAYEQYF. The CDR3 bases are TGTGCCAGCAGCTGGGGACAGGGGGCCTACGAGCAGTACTTC.

The chain employs TRBV30 and TRBJ1-1, with TRBD1 matching 7 bases. The germline gives CDR1 GTSNPN, CDR2 SVGIG (reference sequence). V dropped 2 bases and J dropped 1; count of bases not matched to a gene: 1. The CDR3 consists of 13 residues. The CDR3 reads CAWSSGGNTEAFF. CDR3 nucleotide sequence: TGTGCCTGGAGTTCAGGGGGGAACACTGAAGCTTTCTTT. Variable domain in full (rest from reference TRBV30 and TRBJ1-1): SQTIHQWPATLVQPVGSPLSLECTVEGTSNPNLYWYRQAAGRGLQLLFYSVGIGQISSEVPQNLSASRPQDRQFILSSKKLLLSDSGFYLCAWSSGGNTEAFFGQGTRLTVV.

The chain recombines TRBV29-1 with TRBJ2-2; possible D gene TRBD1, 6 bases. This CDR3 is 14 amino acids long. Germline assignment: CDR1 SQVTM and CDR2 ANQGSEA. V gave up 5 bases and J gave up 4 bases, with 14 bases separating them. The CDR3 loop reads CSVNPGAITGELFF. Here the CDR3 DNA reads TGCAGCGTTAATCCAGGGGCGATCACCGGGGAGCTGTTTTTT.

The rearrangement uses TRBV6-5 and TRBJ1-2; TRBD1 might be the D (6 bases). Per germline, CDR1 MNHEY and CDR2 SVGAGI. CDR3 length: 15 residues. Deletions cut 7 bases from V and 2 bases from J, with 17 bases between. CDR3 amino acids: CASKDHTGSNYGYTF. DNA for the CDR3: TGTGCCAGCAAGGACCATACAGGGTCCAACTATGGCTACACCTTC.

Only one count was recorded for this clone. The rearrangement links TRBV18 to TRBJ2-2; D might be TRBD2 (5 bases). V lost 2 bases and J lost 4, with 5 bases in between. Germline values: CDR1 KGHSH, CDR2 LQKENI. CDR3 length equals 13 residues. CDR3 coding DNA: TGTGCCAGCTCACCAGGGAGCACCGGGGAGCTGTTTTTT. Encoded protein: CASSPGSTGELFF. Based on the CDR3 plus reference TRBV18 and TRBJ2-2, the full variable domain is NAGVMQNPRHLVRRRGQEARLRCSPMKGHSHVYWYRQLPEEGLKFMVYLQKENIIDESGMPKERFSAEFPKEGPSILRIQQVVRGDSAAYFCASSPGSTGELFFGEGSRLTVL.

This clone turned up a few times. The chain combines TRBV19 with TRBJ2-7; tentatively, D is TRBD1 (6 bases). This CDR3 has 16 residues. CDR1 LNHDA and CDR2 SQIVND come from the germline V gene (reference sequence). Between the trimmed V and J ends, which lost 7 bases and 0 bases, there was a span of 19 bases. CDR3 residues: CASTLGHSTNSYEQYF. CDR3 nucleotides: TGTGCCAGTACCCTGGGACATTCCACGAACTCCTACGAGCAGTACTTC.

The V and J genes are TRBV14 and TRBJ2-3, with a possible D match to TRBD2 (6 bases). V was cut by 0 bases and J by 2 bases, with 15 bases left in between. Germline loops: CDR1 SGHDN, CDR2 FVKESK. The CDR3 consists of 17 residues. The CDR3: CASSQEDRRGYTDTQYF. CDR3 nucleotides: TGTGCCAGCAGCCAAGAGGACCGGAGGGGATACACAGATACGCAGTATTTT.

V usage is TRBV19 and J usage is TRBJ2-7; 9 bases are shared with TRBD2. The CDR3 runs 15 residues. J gave up 3 bases and V 5 bases, and 8 bases lay outside the gene matches. The V gene's germline CDR1 is LNHDA and CDR2 SQIVND (reference sequence). CDR3 DNA sequence: TGTGCCAGTAGTGCCGCCGGGACTAGCAACTACGAGCAGTACTTC. Protein sequence: CASSAAGTSNYEQYF.

The chain carries TRBV19 and TRBJ1-4, with D unclear. V was clipped by 3 bases and J by 3 bases, with 8 bases between them. The CDR3 totals 14 residues. Germline CDR1 is LNHDA and CDR2 is SQIVND (reference sequence). CDR3 DNA sequence: TGTGCCAGTAGTATTTGGGCAGCTAATGAAAAACTGTTTTTT. Its translation: CASSIWAANEKLFF.

V usage is TRBV18 and J usage is TRBJ1-1; D unclear. The germline gives CDR1 KGHSH, CDR2 LQKENI. The CDR3 is made up of 14 amino acids. V lost 2 bases and J lost 10, with 17 bases in between. The CDR3 here is CASSPSVEYPGAFF. CDR3 DNA sequence: TGTGCCAGCTCACCATCGGTAGAGTACCCAGGAGCTTTCTTT.

The chain uses TRBV5-4 and TRBJ1-4; no firm D call. CDR3 length: 14 amino acids. Trimming stripped 2 bases from V and 3 bases from J, with 8 bases between. CDR1 and CDR2 (germline): SGHNT, YYREEE (reference sequence). CDR3 region: CASSFPSANEKLFF. As DNA, the CDR3 is TGTGCCAGCAGCTTTCCCTCGGCTAATGAAAAACTGTTTTTT.

The J gene is TRBJ1-2, the V gene TRBV6-6; TRBD1 matches 8 bases. Germline values: CDR1 MNHNY, CDR2 SVGAGI (reference sequence). The CDR3 sequence is 16 residues long. V lost 5 bases, J lost 0 bases, and 8 bases stayed unmatched. For the CDR3, the DNA is TGTGCCAGCAGTCCCCCGACAGGGGAGACTAACTATGGCTACACCTTC. This sequence encodes CASSPPTGETNYGYTF.

This clone showed up just once. The chain couples TRBV15 to TRBJ2-1, with 10 bases lining up with TRBD2. The CDR3 sequence is 17 residues long. The germline V gene has CDR1 LNHNV and CDR2 YYDKDF (reference sequence). Losses at the gene ends were 0 bases for V and 7 bases for J; bases not matched to a gene: 9. The CDR3: CATSRDRASGSLNEQFF. The CDR3 DNA follows: TGTGCCACCAGCAGAGATCGAGCTAGCGGGAGTCTGAATGAGCAGTTCTTC.